The 28 T cell receptor beta chains in this list originate from one sample, sequenced in a study of T cells in Graves' hyperthyroidism and ophthalmopathy. Amplification yielded TCR beta CDR3 regions, with RNA transcripts as the source. The HTBI primer set drove a first-round RT-PCR of the TCR CDR3. TCRdb reanalysed the multiplex PCR reads using MiXCR and keeps one entry per CDR3 protein. The data hold approximately 640,000 distinct CDR3 sequences, with around 16% observed a single time. Sequenced sample: blood. Receptor source: a woman aged 25 to 39 with Graves' hyperthyroidism.

This clonotype was observed many times. This rearrangement joins TRBV30 to TRBJ2-3; 7 positions agree with TRBD1. CDR3 length: 13 amino acids. J lost 2 bases, V lost 5 bases, and 4 bases had no gene match. The germline V gene has CDR1 GTSNPN and CDR2 SVGIG (reference sequence). CDR3 protein: CAWSRGTTDTQYF. Here the CDR3 DNA reads TGTGCCTGGTCCAGGGGGACCACAGATACGCAGTATTTT. Full variable domain (remainder filled in from reference TRBV30 and TRBJ2-3): SQTIHQWPATLVQPVGSPLSLECTVEGTSNPNLYWYRQAAGRGLQLLFYSVGIGQISSEVPQNLSASRPQDRQFILSSKKLLLSDSGFYLCAWSRGTTDTQYFGPGTRLTVL.

This clonotype came up a few times. This chain connects TRBV27 to TRBJ2-1; the match to TRBD1 covers 7 bases. The germline V gene has CDR1 MNHEY and CDR2 SMNVEV (reference sequence). The CDR3 extends over 17 amino acids. With V trimmed by 2 bases and J by 0 bases, 7 bases remained unmatched. CDR3 bases: TGTGCCAGCAGTTTACCGGGGACAGCTAGCTCCTACAATGAGCAGTTCTTC. This gives the protein CASSLPGTASSYNEQFF.

This clonotype was counted many times. J is TRBJ2-1 and V is TRBV27, with a weak D call TRBD1 (5 bases). The V gene's germline CDR1 is MNHEY and CDR2 SMNVEV (reference sequence). V shed 7 bases and J shed 1 base, with 14 bases lying between them. CDR3 length equals 15 residues. DNA for the CDR3: TGTGCCAGCAAACAGGTCGAGAGATCCTACAATGAGCAGTTCTTC. Translating gives CASKQVERSYNEQFF.

This clonotype was detected ten times or more. V usage is TRBV11-3 and J usage is TRBJ2-3, with 11 bases identical to TRBD2. The CDR3 has 15 residues. After removal of 5 bases from V and 3 bases from J, the junction contained 4 bases not matched to a gene. In germline, CDR1 is SGHNT, CDR2 YENEEA. The chain's CDR3 is CASSLLAGETDTQYF. In DNA, the CDR3 is TGTGCCAGCAGCCTACTAGCGGGAGAGACAGATACGCAGTATTTT.

This clonotype was detected ten times or more. This rearrangement joins TRBV11-2 to TRBJ2-7; D might be TRBD2 (5 bases). Deletions cut 5 bases from V and 7 bases from J, with 12 bases between. This CDR3 region has 12 residues. The germline V gene has CDR1 SGHAT and CDR2 FQNNGV. The CDR3 reads CASSRDLWEQYF. CDR3 DNA sequence: TGTGCCAGCAGCCGGGATCTATGGGAGCAGTACTTC.

This clonotype was observed a few times. The CDR3 spells CASGNRANNSPLHF. The CDR3 region has the DNA TGTGCCAGCGGAAACCGGGCCAATAATTCACCCCTCCACTTT. J is TRBJ1-6 and V is TRBV6-1, with no clear D. Germline V gives CDR1 MNHNS, CDR2 SASEGT. This CDR3 region has 14 residues. Trimming took off 8 bases at V and 5 bases at J, with 13 bases between the two ends.

The table lists this clonotype with many counts. V usage is TRBV20-1 and J usage is TRBJ2-3; D is tentatively TRBD1 or TRBD2 (5 bases each). CDR1 is DFQATT, CDR2 SNEGSKA, per germline (reference sequence). There are 15 residues in the CDR3. Trimming cost V 2 bases and J 5 bases, with 17 bases left between them. CDR3 sequence reads: CSARRAGQGVDTQYF. CDR3 nucleotides: TGCAGTGCTAGACGGGCGGGCCAAGGGGTAGATACGCAGTATTTT.

This clonotype has more than one count but fewer than ten. V is TRBV18 and J is TRBJ1-2; 7 bases line up with TRBD1. The CDR3 runs 11 residues. V dropped 6 bases and J dropped 12; count of bases not matched to a gene: 7. Germline V gene lookup returns CDR1 KGHSH and CDR2 LQKENI. CDR3 region: CASSQGGRHTF. CDR3 in DNA: TGTGCCAGCTCCCAGGGGGGGCGCCACACCTTC.

This clonotype showed up many times. This chain uses TRBV10-3 with TRBJ2-5; 7 bases fit TRBD1. The CDR3 runs to 14 residues. Per germline, CDR1 ENHRY and CDR2 SYGVKD. With V trimmed by 6 bases and J by 4 bases, 8 bases remained unmatched. The CDR3 here is CAISPGQSVETQYF. The DNA of the CDR3 is TGTGCCATCAGCCCGGGACAGAGCGTAGAGACCCAGTACTTC.

The V call is TRBV6-5, the J call TRBJ2-5; no clear D gene. Germline V gene lookup returns CDR1 MNHEY and CDR2 SVGAGI. The CDR3 totals 13 residues. V lost 1 base and J 5 bases, leaving 8 bases between the germline ends. CDR3 region: CASSYFLGETQYF. CDR3 in DNA: TGTGCCAGCAGTTACTTCCTAGGCGAGACCCAGTACTTC.

This clonotype has a count of ten or more. CDR3 nucleotide sequence: TGTGCCAGCCAACTCCAGGTTAGCGAGCAGTACTTC. Encoded protein: CASQLQVSEQYF. The chain employs TRBV2 and TRBJ2-7; no definite D call. This CDR3 spans 12 amino acids. Germline lookup yields CDR1 SNHLY and CDR2 FYNNEI. V was cut by 8 bases and J by 6 bases, with 14 bases left in between.

Ten or more counts support this clonotype. The chain combines TRBV3-1 with TRBJ1-2; D gene ambiguous. CDR3 length: 13 amino acids. Trimming removed 2 bases from V and 4 bases from J, with 8 bases in between. Germline V gives CDR1 LGHDT, CDR2 YNNKEL (reference sequence). The CDR3 sequence: CASSQLRSYGYTF. The DNA of the CDR3 is TGTGCCAGCAGCCAACTAAGGAGCTATGGCTACACCTTC.

This clonotype was observed a handful of times. The chain combines TRBV20-1 with TRBJ2-2, with D uncertain. This CDR3 has 10 residues. CDR1 DFQATT and CDR2 SNEGSKA come from the germline V gene (reference sequence). V shed 4 bases and J shed 9 bases, with 6 bases lying between them. CDR3 in amino acids: CSAMARELFF. For the CDR3, the DNA is TGCAGTGCTATGGCTAGGGAGCTGTTTTTT.

This clonotype occurred many times. CDR3 bases: TGTGCCAGCAGTCAGGAAGAAGGCCAGCCCCAGCATTTT. Its translation is CASSQEEGQPQHF. The rearrangement uses TRBV2 and TRBJ1-5; D is unclear. The CDR3 is 13 amino acids. The germline V and J ends were trimmed by 5 bases and 7 bases, with 12 bases remaining between them. Germline values: CDR1 SNHLY, CDR2 FYNNEI.

This clonotype was detected many times. V gene TRBV20-1 combines with J gene TRBJ2-7; the match to TRBD2 covers 9 bases. Unmatched junction bases numbered 5, after V lost 5 bases and J lost 3 bases. The CDR3 runs to 13 residues. Looked up from germline, CDR1 is DFQATT and CDR2 is SNEGSKA (reference sequence). The CDR3 DNA sequence: TGCAGTGCTTCTACTAGCGGGTTCTACGAGCAGTACTTC. Protein product: CSASTSGFYEQYF.

This clonotype has a handful of counts. One junction end does not reproduce the germline sequence, and a read error may be involved. The CDR3 bases are TGTGCCTGGAGCCAGGGGGCCGGGGAGCTGCTTTTT. It specifies CAWSQGAGELLF. The chain recombines TRBV30 with TRBJ2-2, with 8 bases lining up with TRBD1. The V gene's germline CDR1 is GTSNPN and CDR2 SVGIG (reference sequence). This CDR3 contains 12 residues.

This clonotype has only a few counts. V is TRBV20-1 and J is TRBJ2-7; D not resolved. Per germline, CDR1 DFQATT and CDR2 SNEGSKA (reference sequence). V shed 5 bases and J shed 0 bases, with 11 bases lying between them. The CDR3 covers 13 residues. The CDR3 DNA sequence: TGCAGTGCTCTCGGGCGCGACTCCTACGAGCAGTACTTC. Translated, it gives CSALGRDSYEQYF.

The chain recombines TRBV9 with TRBJ1-1; TRBD1 agrees at 8 bases. CDR1 SGDLS and CDR2 YYNGEE come from the germline V gene. The J segment lost 5 bases and the V segment lost 4 bases, leaving 7 bases of the junction unmatched. The CDR3 runs to 14 residues. CDR3 nucleotides: TGTGCCAGCAGCACCTCAGGGGGCGGGACTGAAGCTTTCTTT. This translates into CASSTSGGGTEAFF.

The chain joins TRBV6-9 to TRBJ1-1; 10 bases are a match to TRBD1. The germline V gene has CDR1 MNHGY and CDR2 SVAAGI. CDR3 length: 15 residues. Germline trimming cut 4 bases from V and 4 bases from J; bases unmatched to any gene: 6. The CDR3 DNA reads as TGTGCCAGCAGTTCCGGACAGGGGGTGAGCACTGAAGCTTTCTTT. It specifies CASSSGQGVSTEAFF.

The V gene is TRBV3-1, the J gene TRBJ1-4, with 8 bases lining up with TRBD1. Germline lookup yields CDR1 LGHDT and CDR2 YNNKEL (reference sequence). The CDR3 consists of 16 residues. The V and J ends lost 6 bases and 3 bases, in that order; junction bases with no gene match: 9. CDR3 nucleotide sequence: TGTGCCAGCAGACGCGGACAGGGAGCAGCTAATGAAAAACTGTTTTTT. Translating gives CASRRGQGAANEKLFF.

This clonotype has a count of ten or more. The chain carries TRBV20-1 and TRBJ1-1; D is unresolved. V was pared by 3 bases and J by 7 bases, with 9 bases between. The CDR3 spans 11 residues. Germline V lookup: CDR1 DFQATT, CDR2 SNEGSKA (reference sequence). Written as DNA, the CDR3 is TGCAGTGCTAGTCGGCAGCGTGAAGCTTTCTTT. It codes for CSASRQREAFF.

This clonotype was recorded at least ten times. The chain combines TRBV24-1 with TRBJ1-1; no definite D call. CDR1 and CDR2 (germline): KGHDR, SFDVKD. CDR3 size: 14 residues. The germline V and J ends were trimmed by 10 bases and 4 bases, with 18 bases remaining between them. The CDR3 bases are TGTGCCACGAGAGGCTTATCGGGATCCACTGAAGCTTTCTTT. Translation: CATRGLSGSTEAFF.

At least ten counts were recorded for this clonotype. V usage is TRBV30 and J usage is TRBJ1-4; the match to TRBD1 covers 8 bases. Germline V gene data show CDR1 as GTSNPN and CDR2 as SVGIG (reference sequence). V lost 5 bases and J lost 7; bases outside the gene matches: 6. The CDR3 totals 13 residues. This chain's CDR3 is CAWSGGGIEKLFF. The DNA for the CDR3 is TGTGCCTGGTCAGGGGGCGGGATTGAAAAACTGTTTTTT.

Only a few counts were recorded for this clonotype. This chain connects TRBV20-1 to TRBJ2-7; TRBD2 aligns across 14 bases. The CDR3 extends over 18 amino acids. The germline CDR1 and CDR2 sequences are DFQATT and SNEGSKA (reference sequence). Germline trimming cut 3 bases from V and 4 bases from J; bases unmatched to any gene: 14. CDR3 nucleotides: TGCAGTGCTAGCGGTTTAGGGACTAGCGGGAGAGACAGTTACGAGCAGTACTTC. Translating gives CSASGLGTSGRDSYEQYF.

This clonotype was observed at least ten times. The chain recombines TRBV20-1 with TRBJ2-5, with a possible D match to TRBD1 (6 bases). The CDR3 spans 14 residues. Germline loops: CDR1 DFQATT, CDR2 SNEGSKA (reference sequence). V was cut by 6 bases and J by 1 base, with 15 bases left in between. The CDR3 DNA reads as TGCAGTGCCTTTGAATGGACAGCCCAAGAGACCCAGTACTTC. Protein product: CSAFEWTAQETQYF.

V usage is TRBV4-2 and J usage is TRBJ2-7, with D possibly TRBD1 on 5 matching bases. Trimming pared 0 bases from V and 4 bases from J, leaving 7 bases between. The CDR3 is 13 residues long. Looked up from germline, CDR1 is LGHNA and CDR2 is YNFKEQ. The CDR3: CASSQEGAYEQYF. The DNA of the CDR3 is TGTGCCAGCAGCCAAGAAGGGGCTTACGAGCAGTACTTC.

The rearrangement uses TRBV3-1 and TRBJ2-5; D is tentatively TRBD1 or TRBD2 (5 bases each). The V gene's germline CDR1 is LGHDT and CDR2 YNNKEL (reference sequence). The germline V and J ends were trimmed by 3 bases and 4 bases, with 15 bases remaining between them. This CDR3 contains 15 residues. For the CDR3, the DNA is TGTGCCAGCAGCCAGAGCCTGGGACGCGTAGAGACCCAGTACTTC. Translated: CASSQSLGRVETQYF.

This clonotype was picked up a small number of times. CDR3 DNA: TGTGCCACCAGCATCATCGTACCAGGGGACACTGAAGCTTTCTTT. Its protein product is CATSIIVPGDTEAFF. This chain connects TRBV15 to TRBJ1-1; the D gene is possibly TRBD1 (6 bases). Germline V gives CDR1 LNHNV, CDR2 YYDKDF (reference sequence). The CDR3 length is 15 residues. V was clipped by 4 bases and J by 3 bases, with 15 bases between them.